The source of this TCR beta chain is a study of response to subunit inactivated influenza vaccine. Study findings and constraints: The authors put forward the suggestion that each seasonal influenza vaccination may bring in only a limited number of new T cells.

As for this clonotype: Antigen specificity is unknown.

Each CDR3 protein gets one entry after TCRdb re-called the RT-PCR reads with MiXCR. Counted here are over 750,000 distinct CDR3 sequences, 21% occurring once; the ten biggest clones make up about 10%. Per germline, CDR1 MDHEN and CDR2 SYDVKM. With 3 bases clipped from V and 0 bases from J, the junction kept 3 bases outside the gene matches. This CDR3 spans 16 amino acids. The source was PBMCs from blood, collected 4 to 6 days after vaccination. This TCR was sampled from a man aged 45-60 years who received an inactivated influenza vaccine. The chain couples TRBV28 to TRBJ2-7; 12 positions agree with TRBD1. CDR3 amino acids: CASSFMGQGASYEQYF. CDR3 in DNA: TGTGCCAGCAGTTTTATGGGACAGGGGGCCTCCTACGAGCAGTACTTC.